The clone carrying this T cell receptor beta chain was seen only a few times. What it binds is not known. Whenever a sample was processed, at least 6 million PBMCs were isolated. Germline V lookup: CDR1 MNHEY, CDR2 SVGAGI. V was trimmed by 10 bases and J by 5 bases, leaving 17 bases between them. The CDR3 length is 13 residues. The entry originates in a study of blood T cells in healthy people across ages. General study results and limits: Naive CD4+ cells and diversity were both higher in long-lived donors than in aged donors.

It was with a sample-barcoded 5' primer and a J-beta primer mix that a second PCR of about 7 to 12 cycles was run. TCRdb ran MiXCR on the 5' RACE reads and lists one entry per CDR3 protein. The sample lists more than 900,000 distinct CDR3 sequences, 25% to 30% occurring once. These same data were also listed under a study on T cells of mothers and their children.

The sample was blood. This chain connects TRBV6-5 to TRBJ1-1; D is ambiguous. This TCR came from a woman between 40 and 50 years old in good health. The CDR3 loop reads CAIRRPGKTEAFF. In nucleotides, the CDR3 is TGTGCCATCCGTCGTCCGGGGAAGACTGAAGCTTTCTTT.